The 4 T cell receptor beta chains below come from one sample, sequenced in a study of cytomegalovirus exposure and HLA in healthy donors. Profiling relied on immunoSEQ multiplex PCR, and the TCRdb table lists in-frame clones only, not all of them. Here the sample spans 150,000 to 200,000 clones, roughly 96% being singletons. Material for sequencing was PBMCs. These receptors originate from a young woman in good health and CMV-seronegative.

The chain carries TRBV7-3 and TRBJ2-5; TRBD2 matches 11 bases. The V and J ends lost 1 base and 5 bases, in that order; junction bases with no gene match: 9. The CDR3 contains 17 residues. Germline V CDR1 and CDR2: SGHTA, FQGTGA. CDR3 loop: CASSLRVAGGSGETQYF. Here the CDR3 DNA reads TGTGCCAGCAGCTTAAGGGTAGCGGGGGGGTCAGGGGAGACCCAGTACTTC.

The V and J genes are TRBV6-5 and TRBJ1-1; TRBD1 matches at 7 bases. CDR1 MNHEY and CDR2 SVGAGI come from the germline V gene. CDR3 length: 15 residues. After removal of 5 bases from V and 1 base from J, the junction contained 7 bases not matched to a gene. Here the CDR3 DNA reads TGTGCCAGCAGTCCCTGGGACAGATCGAACACTGAAGCTTTCTTT. It specifies CASSPWDRSNTEAFF.

The rearrangement joins TRBV7-9 to TRBJ2-7; TRBD1 aligns across 9 bases. The CDR3 sequence is 15 residues long. Germline V gene data show CDR1 as SEHNR and CDR2 as FQNEAQ (reference sequence). The trim removed 5 bases at V and 5 bases at J, leaving 10 bases unmatched. The CDR3 nucleotides read TGTGCCAGCAGCGCCCCGGGACAGGGTATCCACGAGCAGTACTTC. Encoded protein: CASSAPGQGIHEQYF. Using reference TRBV7-9 and TRBJ2-7 for the parts outside the CDR3, the full variable domain is DTGVSQNPRHKITKRGQNVTFRCDPISEHNRLYWYRQTLGQGPEFLTYFQNEAQLEKSRLLSDRFSAERPKGSFSTLEIQRTEQGDSAMYLCASSAPGQGIHEQYFGPGTRLTVT.

This chain connects TRBV9 to TRBJ1-1, with a tentative D call TRBD1 (5 bases). Germline CDR1 reads SGDLS; CDR2 reads YYNGEE. Trimming shortened V by 0 bases and J by 3 bases, and 9 bases separated the two germline ends. The CDR3 is made up of 14 amino acids. CDR3 region: CASSVVGGDTEAFF. DNA of the CDR3: TGTGCCAGCAGCGTAGTAGGAGGGGACACTGAAGCTTTCTTT.